The 19 T cell receptor beta chains below come from one sample, sequenced in a study of radiation and T cells in renal cell carcinoma. The time point denotes: baseline pretreatment blood. Treatment given: 15 Gy SBRT to primary tumor, nephrectomy 4 weeks later. Sequenced by immunoSEQ multiplex PCR; TCRdb stores in-frame clones only, minus some. The repertoire holds around 64,000 clones, with approximately 84% as singletons. The source was blood, collected from a patient whose treatment included radiotherapy and nephrectomy. Every receptor here comes from a man in his sixties with renal cell carcinoma.

This clone turned up a few times. The chain recombines TRBV15 with TRBJ1-2; D possibly corresponds to TRBD1 (6 bases). This CDR3 comprises 17 residues. V was trimmed by 1 base and J by 2 bases, leaving 17 bases between them. The germline gives CDR1 LNHNV, CDR2 YYDKDF (reference sequence). CDR3 sequence (DNA): TGTGCCACCAGCAGAGGACAGGCGCTGACACAGAACTATGGCTACACCTTC. It encodes CATSRGQALTQNYGYTF.

V usage is TRBV7-9 and J usage is TRBJ2-7; TRBD1 is a possible D gene (6 bases). Germline values: CDR1 SEHNR, CDR2 FQNEAQ (reference sequence). Trimming took 3 bases from V and 9 from J, leaving 15 bases between them. The CDR3 spans 13 residues. The CDR3 bases are TGTGCCAGCAGCTTTAAGAAGGGGGACCGGCAGTACGTC. Protein sequence: CASSFKKGDRQYV.

This sequence joins TRBV27 and TRBJ1-1, with TRBD1 identical over 10 bases. Unmatched junction bases numbered 10, after V lost 2 bases and J lost 4 bases. Germline V gene data show CDR1 as MNHEY and CDR2 as SMNVEV (reference sequence). The CDR3 contains 17 residues. The CDR3 DNA is TGTGCCAGCAGTTTACGCGAGACAGGGGGCGGGGGCACTGAAGCTTTCTTT. Translated: CASSLRETGGGGTEAFF.

This chain uses TRBV28 with TRBJ2-3, with TRBD1 as a possible D gene (5 bases). This CDR3 has 16 amino acids. V gave up 6 bases and J gave up 1 base, with 17 bases separating them. Germline V CDR1 and CDR2: MDHEN, SYDVKM. CDR3 in amino acids: CASSTPHLTGTDTQYF. The CDR3 DNA is TGTGCCAGCAGCACCCCCCACCTGACAGGCACAGATACGCAGTATTTT.

CDR3 region: CASSSLGANTEAFF. Here the CDR3 DNA reads TGTGCCAGCAGTTCCCTGGGGGCGAACACTGAAGCTTTCTTT. This rearrangement joins TRBV6-5 to TRBJ1-1, with D possibly being TRBD1 (6 bases). Germline loops: CDR1 MNHEY, CDR2 SVGAGI. The CDR3 totals 14 residues. V lost 4 bases and J 1 base, leaving 10 bases between the germline ends.

The chain couples TRBV6-5 to TRBJ1-4, with TRBD1 matching 9 bases. Germline loops: CDR1 MNHEY, CDR2 SVGAGI. V was clipped by 6 bases and J by 7 bases; unmatched bases: 3. The CDR3 spans 13 residues. In nucleotides, the CDR3 is TGTGCCAGCAGCGGGACAGGGCTTGAAAAACTGTTTTTT. Residues: CASSGTGLEKLFF.

The CDR3 protein is CASGWGGAVDTQYF. CDR3 sequence (DNA): TGTGCCAGCGGTTGGGGGGGAGCGGTAGATACGCAGTATTTT. J is TRBJ2-3 and V is TRBV6-5, with 7 bases lining up with TRBD2. V trimming: 8 bases; J trimming: 5 bases; junction bases outside the gene matches: 10. The CDR3 loop spans 14 amino acids. Germline-derived CDR1 and CDR2 are MNHEY and SVGAGI.

The chain uses TRBV5-1 and TRBJ1-2; D is perhaps TRBD1 (5 bases). Trimming cost V 5 bases and J 4 bases, with 24 bases left between them. Per the germline V gene, CDR1 is SGHRS and CDR2 is YFSETQ. The CDR3 spans 17 residues. The CDR3 bases are TGCGCCAGCAGAGCAGATACCGGGACGAATGTCCTCTATGGCTACACCTTC. This codes for CASRADTGTNVLYGYTF.

This clone was found a few times. The chain has TRBV2 and TRBJ1-4; the match to TRBD1 covers 9 bases. The CDR3 contains 18 residues. Germline CDR1 SNHLY, CDR2 FYNNEI. V lost 5 bases to trimming and J lost 0 bases; unmatched junction nucleotides: 10. The CDR3 nucleotides read TGTGCCAGCAGTCGGGACAGGGAAGGTCGGACAACTAATGAAAAACTGTTTTTT. Its translation: CASSRDREGRTTNEKLFF. Using reference TRBV2 and TRBJ1-4 for the parts outside the CDR3, the full variable domain is EPEVTQTPSHQVTQMGQEVILRCVPISNHLYFYWYRQILGQKVEFLVSFYNNEISEKSEIFDDQFSVERPDGSNFTLKIRSTKLEDSAMYFCASSRDREGRTTNEKLFFGSGTQLSVL.

The chain is built from TRBV4-3 and TRBJ2-7, with 7 bases fitting TRBD1. This CDR3 contains 15 residues. Germline assignment: CDR1 LGHNA and CDR2 YSLEER. V was pared by 1 base and J by 1 base, with 4 bases of the junction left unmatched. CDR3 nucleotide sequence: TGCGCCAGCAGCCAAGGATGGGACAGATCCTACGAGCAGTACTTC. The encoded protein is CASSQGWDRSYEQYF.

The chain recombines TRBV11-2 with TRBJ1-4, with D perhaps matching TRBD1 (5 bases). This CDR3 is built from 15 residues. The germline V and J ends were trimmed by 6 bases and 8 bases, with 19 bases remaining between them. Looked up from germline, CDR1 is SGHAT and CDR2 is FQNNGV. The CDR3: CASSQEAGRREKLFF. For the CDR3, the DNA is TGTGCCAGCAGTCAAGAGGCAGGGCGAAGAGAAAAACTGTTTTTT.

The rearrangement joins TRBV6-5 to TRBJ1-1; tentatively, D is TRBD1 (6 bases). The germline gives CDR1 MNHEY, CDR2 SVGAGI. V dropped 5 bases and J dropped 6 bases, with 16 bases sitting between them. This CDR3 comprises 14 residues. In DNA, the CDR3 is TGTGCCAGCAGTCCCAGGGCAGGGGTTGCTGAAGCTTTCTTT. Translating gives CASSPRAGVAEAFF.

The chain uses TRBV7-8 and TRBJ2-1; the D gene is possibly TRBD2 (5 bases). Trimming took 5 bases from V and 10 from J, leaving 12 bases between them. The CDR3 sequence is 12 residues long. Germline V gives CDR1 SGHVS, CDR2 FQNEAQ. Here the CDR3 reads CASSPREWEQFF. CDR3 DNA: TGTGCCAGCAGCCCCCGGGAATGGGAGCAGTTCTTC.

V gene TRBV6-5 combines with J gene TRBJ2-1, with 7 positions matching TRBD2. The CDR3 has 13 residues. J was trimmed by 7 bases and V by 6 bases; bases with no gene match: 6. Looked up from germline, CDR1 is MNHEY and CDR2 is SVGAGI. The CDR3 reads CASSSLGGNEQFF. The CDR3 bases are TGTGCCAGCAGCTCCCTGGGGGGGAATGAGCAGTTCTTC.

In DNA, the CDR3 is TGTGCCAGCAGCCACTTCCGGGACAGCTATGGCTACACCTTC. Protein sequence: CASSHFRDSYGYTF. The chain recombines TRBV7-2 with TRBJ1-2; 7 positions match TRBD1. After removal of 5 bases from V and 4 bases from J, the junction contained 7 bases not matched to a gene. The germline V gene encodes CDR1 SGHTA and CDR2 FQGNSA. This CDR3 contains 14 residues.

The chain uses TRBV27 and TRBJ1-1; D unclear. Trimming shortened V by 5 bases and J by 4 bases, and 20 bases separated the two germline ends. This CDR3 region has 16 residues. The germline CDR1 and CDR2 sequences are MNHEY and SMNVEV (reference sequence). CDR3 bases: TGTGCCAGCAGTCCCTGGATGGAAGTCCTAGGCACTGAAGCTTTCTTT. This gives the protein CASSPWMEVLGTEAFF.

The chain couples TRBV6-1 to TRBJ2-5; the D is unclear. The CDR3 covers 16 residues. V was shortened by 1 base and J by 5 bases, with 17 bases between the two germline ends. Per the germline V gene, CDR1 is MNHNS and CDR2 is SASEGT. In DNA form, the CDR3 reads TGTGCCAGCAGTGAAGGGGTCGGCCACCTCCGGGAGACCCAGTACTTC. Translating it yields CASSEGVGHLRETQYF.

On this clone itself: Since the CDR3 does not end with the conserved phenylalanine or tryptophan, this likely comes from a read error. V and J are TRBV7-8 and TRBJ1-2; maybe TRBD1 (6 bases). There are 14 residues in the CDR3. Germline CDR1 is SGHVS and CDR2 is FQNEAQ. Trimming left V 5 bases short and J 4 bases short, with 14 bases between. CDR3 sequence: CASSIVRTVYGYTL. DNA of the CDR3: TGTGCCAGCAGCATAGTGCGGACAGTCTATGGCTACACCCTC.

V gene TRBV5-8 combines with J gene TRBJ1-2; D uncertain. CDR3 length: 13 amino acids. The ends were cut back, 4 bases at V and 0 bases at J, with 7 bases in the middle. CDR1 and CDR2 (germline): SGHTS, YDEGEE. The CDR3 spells CASSIRTNYGYTF. The CDR3, as DNA: TGTGCCAGCAGCATAAGGACTAACTATGGCTACACCTTC.